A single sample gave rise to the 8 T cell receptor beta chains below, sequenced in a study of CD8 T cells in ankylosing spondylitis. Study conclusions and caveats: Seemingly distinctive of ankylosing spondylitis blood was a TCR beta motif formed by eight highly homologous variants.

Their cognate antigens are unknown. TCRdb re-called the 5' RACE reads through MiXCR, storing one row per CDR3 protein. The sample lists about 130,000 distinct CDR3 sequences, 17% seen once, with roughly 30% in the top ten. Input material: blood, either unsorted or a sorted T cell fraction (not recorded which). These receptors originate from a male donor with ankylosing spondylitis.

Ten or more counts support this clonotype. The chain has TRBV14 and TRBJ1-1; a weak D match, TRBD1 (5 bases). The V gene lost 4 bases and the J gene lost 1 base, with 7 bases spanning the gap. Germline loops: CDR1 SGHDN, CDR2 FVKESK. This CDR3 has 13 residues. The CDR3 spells CASSLQGNTEAFF. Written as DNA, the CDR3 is TGTGCCAGCAGCCTCCAGGGGAACACTGAAGCTTTCTTT.

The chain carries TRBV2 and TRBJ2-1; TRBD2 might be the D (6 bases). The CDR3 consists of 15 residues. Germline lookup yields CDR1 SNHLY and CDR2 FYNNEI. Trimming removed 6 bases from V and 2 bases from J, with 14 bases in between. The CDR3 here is CASSELGSAYNEQFF. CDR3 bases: TGTGCCAGCAGCGAACTCGGGAGTGCCTACAATGAGCAGTTCTTC.

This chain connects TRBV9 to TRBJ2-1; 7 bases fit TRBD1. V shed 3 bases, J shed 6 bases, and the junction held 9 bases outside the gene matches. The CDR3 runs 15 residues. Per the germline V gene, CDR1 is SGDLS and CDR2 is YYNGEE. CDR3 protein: CASSAQTDRINEQFF. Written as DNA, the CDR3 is TGTGCCAGCAGCGCCCAGACGGACAGGATCAATGAGCAGTTCTTC. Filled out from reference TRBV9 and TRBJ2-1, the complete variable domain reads DSGVTQTPKHLITATGQRVTLRCSPRSGDLSVYWYQQSLDQGLQFLIQYYNGEERAKGNILERFSAQQFPDLHSELNLSSLELGDSALYFCASSAQTDRINEQFFGPGTRLTVL.

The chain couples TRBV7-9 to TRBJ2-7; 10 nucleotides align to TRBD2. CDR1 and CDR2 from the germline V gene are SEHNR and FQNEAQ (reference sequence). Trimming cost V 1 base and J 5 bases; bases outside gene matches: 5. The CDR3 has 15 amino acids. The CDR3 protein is CASSLEGLANHEQYF. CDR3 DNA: TGTGCCAGCAGCTTAGAGGGACTAGCGAACCACGAGCAGTACTTC.

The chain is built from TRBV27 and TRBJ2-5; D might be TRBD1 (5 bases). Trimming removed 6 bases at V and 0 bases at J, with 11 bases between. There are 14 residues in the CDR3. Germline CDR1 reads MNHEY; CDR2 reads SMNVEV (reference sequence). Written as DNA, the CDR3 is TGTGCCAGCAGGCCGACAGAAGACCAAGAGACCCAGTACTTC. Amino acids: CASRPTEDQETQYF.

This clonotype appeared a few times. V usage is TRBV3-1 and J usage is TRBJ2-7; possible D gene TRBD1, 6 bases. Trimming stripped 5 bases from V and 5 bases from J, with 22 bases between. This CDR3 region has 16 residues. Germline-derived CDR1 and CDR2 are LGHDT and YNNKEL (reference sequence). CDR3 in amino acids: CASSKGWGSGADEQYF. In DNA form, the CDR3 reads TGTGCCAGCAGCAAAGGGTGGGGGTCAGGGGCGGACGAGCAGTACTTC.

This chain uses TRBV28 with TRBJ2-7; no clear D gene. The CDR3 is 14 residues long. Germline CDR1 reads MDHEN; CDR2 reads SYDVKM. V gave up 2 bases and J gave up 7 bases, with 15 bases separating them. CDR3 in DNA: TGTGCCAGCAGTTTAACCCACAGTCTCTTGGAGCAGTACTTC. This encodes CASSLTHSLLEQYF.

CDR3 coding DNA: TGCAGTGCTTTCGGCCCGACCTACGAGCAGTACTTC. Protein product: CSAFGPTYEQYF. The V and J genes are TRBV20-1 and TRBJ2-7; D ambiguous. Germline V lookup: CDR1 DFQATT, CDR2 SNEGSKA (reference sequence). V dropped 5 bases and J dropped 2 bases, with 10 bases sitting between them. CDR3 length equals 12 residues.